Following are 17 T cell receptor beta chains from one sample sequenced in a study of regulatory T cells in long-lasting Graves disease. In building TCR beta libraries, iRepertoire HTBI primers were used together with Arm-PCR of CDR3 regions. TCRdb reprocessed the multiplex PCR reads via MiXCR and lists one record per CDR3 protein. This sample carries roughly 500,000 distinct CDR3 sequences, 20% of them seen once, and the ten largest clones take over 7.5%. The sample's time point: persistent/refractory GD, antithyroid drugs over 5 years with positive TRAb. Following extraction of RNA from PBMCs, that RNA was used to make the TCR library. Sequencing was performed on peripheral blood mononuclear cells (PBMCs), taken when the disease was refractory, from a patient treated with antithyroid drugs. The receptor source for this set is a female donor with Graves disease.

The chain has TRBV5-6 and TRBJ1-1, with D unclear. Per germline, CDR1 SGHDT and CDR2 YYEEEE. V was clipped by 6 bases and J by 3 bases, with 15 bases between them. The CDR3 length is 14 residues. CDR3 nucleotide sequence: TGTGCCAGCAACCCTTGGCAATGGGACACTGAAGCTTTCTTT. Encoded protein: CASNPWQWDTEAFF.

On this clonotype: This may be a read error, as it is one base from a much larger clone. The chain links TRBV5-6 to TRBJ1-2, with D perhaps TRBD1 (5 bases). The CDR3 has 15 amino acids. Germline V CDR1 and CDR2: SGHDT, YYEEEE. CDR3 coding DNA: TGTGCCAGCAGCTCTGGACCGGGACGCTACTATGGCGACACCTTC. This sequence encodes CASSSGPGRYYGDTF. The variable domain in full, completed from reference TRBV5-6 and TRBJ1-2, reads DAGVTQSPTHLIKTRGQQVTLRCSPKSGHDTVSWYQQALGQGPQFIFQYYEEEERQRGNFPDRFSGHQFPNYSSELNVNALLLGDSALYLCASSSGPGRYYGDTFGSGTRLTVV.

The chain joins TRBV12-3 or TRBV12-4 to TRBJ2-3, with TRBD2 identical over 8 bases. The CDR3 has 15 amino acids. V gave up 6 bases and J gave up 6 bases; unmatched junction bases: 11. The CDR3 sequence is CASRISGEGLDTQYF. Written as DNA, the CDR3 is TGTGCCAGCAGAATTAGCGGGGAGGGCCTGGATACGCAGTATTTT.

At least ten counts were recorded for this clonotype. The chain recombines TRBV7-2 with TRBJ2-5; D may be TRBD2 (5 bases). Trimming stripped 7 bases from V and 5 bases from J, with 8 bases between. This CDR3 comprises 11 residues. The germline V gene has CDR1 SGHTA and CDR2 FQGNSA. CDR3 amino acids: CASTRGETQYF. The CDR3 coding sequence is TGTGCCAGCACACGAGGGGAGACCCAGTACTTC.

In its sample, this clonotype was seen a few times. The rearrangement joins TRBV29-1 to TRBJ2-7; D call uncertain. Germline CDR1 and CDR2: SQVTM and ANQGSEA. The CDR3 runs to 13 residues. V lost 5 bases and J lost 3, with 14 bases in between. CDR3 sequence reads: CSVLRQSSYEQYF. The CDR3 nucleotides are TGCAGCGTTCTAAGACAATCGAGCTACGAGCAGTACTTC.

This clonotype was found a few times. This sequence joins TRBV9 and TRBJ2-7; D unclear. This CDR3 contains 13 residues. Germline V gives CDR1 SGDLS, CDR2 YYNGEE. V lost 0 bases to trimming and J lost 9 bases, with 13 bases between them. CDR3 in DNA: TGTGCCAGCAGCGTAGAGGCAAGGTCTAGGCAGTACTTC. Protein: CASSVEARSRQYF. Using reference TRBV9 and TRBJ2-7 for the parts outside the CDR3, the full variable domain is DSGVTQTPKHLITATGQRVTLRCSPRSGDLSVYWYQQSLDQGLQFLIQYYNGEERAKGNILERFSAQQFPDLHSELNLSSLELGDSALYFCASSVEARSRQYFGPGTRLTVT.

The chain links TRBV3-1 to TRBJ2-5, with unresolved D. Trimming took off 1 base at V and 0 bases at J, with 9 bases between the two ends. The CDR3 consists of 15 residues. In germline, CDR1 is LGHDT, CDR2 YNNKEL (reference sequence). The CDR3, as DNA: TGTGCCAGCAGCCAAGTTACACTGAACCAAGAGACCCAGTACTTC. As protein: CASSQVTLNQETQYF.

This clonotype appeared many times. The rearrangement uses TRBV6-1 and TRBJ1-2; 10 bases are a match to TRBD1. Germline lookup yields CDR1 MNHNS and CDR2 SASEGT. Losses at the gene ends were 6 bases for V and 3 bases for J; bases not matched to a gene: 13. The CDR3 runs to 17 residues. This CDR3 reads CASSKIGTGVTHYGYTF. CDR3 in DNA: TGTGCCAGCAGCAAAATAGGGACAGGGGTTACGCACTATGGCTACACCTTC.

Remarks on this clonotype: One base away lies a much larger clone, so this may be a sequencing read error. This chain links TRBV28 with TRBJ1-5, with a possible D match to TRBD1 (5 bases). The length of the CDR3 is 16 residues. Germline lookup yields CDR1 MDHEN and CDR2 SYDVKM. The CDR3 DNA reads TGTGCCAACAGTCCTAAGGTGGGGGTTTTGAGTCAGCCCCAGCATTTT. Amino acids: CANSPKVGVLSQPQHF.

The V gene is TRBV12-3 or TRBV12-4, the J gene TRBJ2-3; D is ambiguous. This CDR3 region has 15 residues. The V end was cut by 2 bases, the J end by 5 bases, with 14 bases between. For the CDR3, the DNA is TGTGCCAGCAGTTTATGGGGTATCGGGCGAGATACGCAGTATTTT. Protein sequence: CASSLWGIGRDTQYF.

This clonotype was found many times. This chain joins TRBV27 and TRBJ2-6; 8 bases line up with TRBD2. With 8 bases clipped from V and 0 bases from J, the junction kept 6 bases outside the gene matches. This CDR3 is built from 16 residues. Germline V gives CDR1 MNHEY, CDR2 SMNVEV (reference sequence). As DNA, the CDR3 is TGTGCCAGCGCCACTAGCGGTTTCTCTGGGGCCAACGTCCTGACTTTC. Its protein is CASATSGFSGANVLTF.

This sequence joins TRBV12-3 or TRBV12-4 and TRBJ1-3; no clear D. Trimming took 8 bases from V and 0 from J, leaving 11 bases between them. The CDR3 contains 14 residues. The CDR3 coding sequence is TGTGCCAGCCGGCCGACCCTCTCTGGAAACACCATATATTTT. This encodes CASRPTLSGNTIYF.

The rearrangement links TRBV5-1 to TRBJ2-2; no definite D call. V was cut by 2 bases and J by 4 bases, with 6 bases left in between. Germline V gives CDR1 SGHRS, CDR2 YFSETQ. The CDR3 covers 13 residues. The DNA for the CDR3 is TGCGCCAGCAGCTTCGAGAGCACCGGGGAGCTGTTTTTT. Amino acid sequence: CASSFESTGELFF.

This clonotype was seen repeatedly, ten times or more. The V and J genes are TRBV27 and TRBJ1-4, with TRBD1 identical over 8 bases. CDR3 size: 14 residues. V shed 5 bases, J shed 5 bases, and the junction held 4 bases outside the gene matches. The germline V gene has CDR1 MNHEY and CDR2 SMNVEV (reference sequence). DNA of the CDR3: TGTGCCAGCAGTCCTAGGACAGGGAATGAAAAACTGTTTTTT. Translation gives CASSPRTGNEKLFF.

This clonotype appeared many times. The chain links TRBV28 to TRBJ1-2; the D gene is possibly TRBD1 (6 bases). CDR3 length: 16 amino acids. V lost 5 bases, J lost 0 bases, and 16 bases lay in between. CDR1 is MDHEN, CDR2 SYDVKM, per germline. The CDR3 DNA reads TGTGCCAGCAGTCCCCCGGGACAACCAACTAACTATGGCTACACCTTC. It yields the protein CASSPPGQPTNYGYTF.

The count of this clonotype is one. The chain couples TRBV29-1 to TRBJ2-2; 7 bases fit TRBD1. The CDR3 consists of 15 residues. Germline CDR1 and CDR2: SQVTM and ANQGSEA. Trimming cost V 6 bases and J 6 bases; bases outside gene matches: 13. CDR3 amino acids: CSVAGTENEAGELFF. In DNA form, the CDR3 reads TGCAGCGTCGCCGGGACAGAGAATGAAGCCGGGGAGCTGTTTTTT.

This clonotype occurred many times. The chain combines TRBV28 with TRBJ1-2; the match to TRBD1 covers 7 bases. The CDR3 is made up of 15 amino acids. V gave up 4 bases and J gave up 2 bases; unmatched junction bases: 7. In germline, CDR1 is MDHEN, CDR2 SYDVKM. CDR3 protein: CASSSATGLNYGYTF. As DNA, the CDR3 is TGTGCCAGCAGTTCGGCGACAGGGCTAAACTATGGCTACACCTTC.